This T cell receptor (beta chain) comes out of a study of OX40 agonist ivuxolimab in advanced cancers. Clones were read by immunoSEQ multiplex PCR, and TCRdb kept only the in-frame ones, dropping some. The sample has some 94,000 clones; around 91% are singletons. The study's findings and limits: Also showing low normalized T-cell clonal expansion were some of the nonresponders.

The V end lost 1 base, the J end lost 8 bases, and 23 bases lay between the germline ends. The CDR3 runs 17 residues. The germline V gene encodes CDR1 GTSNPN and CDR2 SVGIG (reference sequence). With regard to this clone: Its specificity is unknown.

The sequencing used CD4+ or CD8+ T cells sorted from blood, collected in a trial of the OX40 agonist ivuxolimab. This chain uses TRBV30 with TRBJ1-4, with D hard to call. The receptor was isolated from an adult with an advanced solid tumor such as melanoma, head and neck, liver or kidney cancer. CDR3 DNA sequence: TGTGCCTGGAGTGCTCGGAACCAATTCACCCTGGGGGAAAAACTGTTTTTT. Translation: CAWSARNQFTLGEKLFF.